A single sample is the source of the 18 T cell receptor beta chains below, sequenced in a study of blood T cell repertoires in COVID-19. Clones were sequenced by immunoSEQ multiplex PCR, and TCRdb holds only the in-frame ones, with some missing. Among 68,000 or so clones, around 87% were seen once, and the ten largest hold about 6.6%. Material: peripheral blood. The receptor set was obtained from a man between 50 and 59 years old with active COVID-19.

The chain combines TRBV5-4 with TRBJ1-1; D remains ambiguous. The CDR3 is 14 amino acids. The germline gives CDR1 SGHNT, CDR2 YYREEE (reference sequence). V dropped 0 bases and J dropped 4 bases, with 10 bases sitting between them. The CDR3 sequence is CASSLGQVLTEAFF. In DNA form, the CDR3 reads TGTGCCAGCAGCTTGGGCCAGGTTCTCACTGAAGCTTTCTTT. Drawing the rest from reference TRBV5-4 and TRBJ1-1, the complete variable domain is ETGVTQSPTHLIKTRGQQVTLRCSSQSGHNTVSWYQQALGQGPQFIFQYYREEENGRGNFPPRFSGLQFPNYSSELNVNALELDDSALYLCASSLGQVLTEAFFGQGTRLTVV.

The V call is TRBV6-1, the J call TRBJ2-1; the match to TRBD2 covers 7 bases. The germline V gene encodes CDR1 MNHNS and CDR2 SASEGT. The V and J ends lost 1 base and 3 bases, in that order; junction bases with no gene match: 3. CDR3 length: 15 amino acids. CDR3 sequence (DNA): TGTGCCAGCAGTGAAGTAGTAGCGGGCTACAATGAGCAGTTCTTC. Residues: CASSEVVAGYNEQFF.

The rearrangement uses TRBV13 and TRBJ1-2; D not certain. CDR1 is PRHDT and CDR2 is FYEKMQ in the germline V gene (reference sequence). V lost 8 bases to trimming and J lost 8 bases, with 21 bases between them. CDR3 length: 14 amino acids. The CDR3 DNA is TGTGCCAGCGCTCTAGGGTCGGGGTTCATCGGCTACACCTTC. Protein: CASALGSGFIGYTF.

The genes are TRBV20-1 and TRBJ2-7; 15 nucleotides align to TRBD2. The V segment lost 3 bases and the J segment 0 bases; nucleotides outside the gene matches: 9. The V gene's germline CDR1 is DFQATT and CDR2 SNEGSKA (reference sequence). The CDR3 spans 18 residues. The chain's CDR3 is CSASTGLAGGRNSYEQYF. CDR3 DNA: TGCAGTGCTAGTACGGGACTAGCGGGAGGCCGAAACTCCTACGAGCAGTACTTC.

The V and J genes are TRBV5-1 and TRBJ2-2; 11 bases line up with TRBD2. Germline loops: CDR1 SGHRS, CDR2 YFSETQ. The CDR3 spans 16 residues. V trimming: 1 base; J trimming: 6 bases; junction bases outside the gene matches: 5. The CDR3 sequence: CASSLTSGSKAGELFF. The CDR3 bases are TGCGCCAGCAGCTTGACTAGCGGGAGTAAAGCCGGGGAGCTGTTTTTT.

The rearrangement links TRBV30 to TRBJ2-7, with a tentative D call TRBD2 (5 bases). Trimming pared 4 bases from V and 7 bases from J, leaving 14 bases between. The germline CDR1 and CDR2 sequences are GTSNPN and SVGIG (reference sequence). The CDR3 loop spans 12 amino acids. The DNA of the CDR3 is TGTGCCTGGAACAGACTGTCGGGGGAGCAGTACTTC. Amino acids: CAWNRLSGEQYF.

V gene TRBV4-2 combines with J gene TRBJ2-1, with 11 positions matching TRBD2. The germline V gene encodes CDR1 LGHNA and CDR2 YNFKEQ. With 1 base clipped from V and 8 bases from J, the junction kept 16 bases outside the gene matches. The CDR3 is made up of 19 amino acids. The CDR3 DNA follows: TGTGCCAGCAGCCAAGGTCCTCAGGGTAGCGGGGGGGTTGCAGATGAGCAGTTCTTC. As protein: CASSQGPQGSGGVADEQFF.

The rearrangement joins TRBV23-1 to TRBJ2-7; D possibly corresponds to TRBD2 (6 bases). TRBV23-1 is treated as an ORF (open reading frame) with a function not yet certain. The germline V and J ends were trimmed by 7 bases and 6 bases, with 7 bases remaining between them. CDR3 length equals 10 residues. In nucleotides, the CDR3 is TGCGCCAGCATCGGGGGCGAGCAGTACTTC. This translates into CASIGGEQYF.

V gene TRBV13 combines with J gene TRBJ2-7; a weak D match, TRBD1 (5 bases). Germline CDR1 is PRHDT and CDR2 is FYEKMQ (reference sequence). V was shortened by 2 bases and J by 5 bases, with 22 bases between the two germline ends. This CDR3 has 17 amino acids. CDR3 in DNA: TGTGCCAGCAGCTTAAAAGGGCTAAGTACAGGTGGCGACGAGCAGTACTTC. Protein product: CASSLKGLSTGGDEQYF. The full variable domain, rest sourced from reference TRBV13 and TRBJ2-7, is AAGVIQSPRHLIKEKRETATLKCYPIPRHDTVYWYQQGPGQDPQFLISFYEKMQSDKGSIPDRFSAQQFSDYHSELNMSSLELGDSALYFCASSLKGLSTGGDEQYFGPGTRLTVT.

CDR3 DNA: TGTGCCAGCAGCCAGGCTGGGCATAAACTGTTTTTT. Translated: CASSQAGHKLFF. This chain links TRBV6-6 with TRBJ1-4; the D is unclear. Trimming cost V 6 bases and J 11 bases, with 13 bases left between them. Germline V gene sequence: CDR1 MNHNY, CDR2 SVGAGI (reference sequence). The CDR3 runs 12 residues.

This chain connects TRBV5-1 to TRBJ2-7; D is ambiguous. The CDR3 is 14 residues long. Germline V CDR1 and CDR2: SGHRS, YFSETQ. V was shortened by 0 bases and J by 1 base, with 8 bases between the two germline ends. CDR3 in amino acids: CASSLEPGSYEQYF. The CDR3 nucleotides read TGCGCCAGCAGCTTGGAACCAGGATCCTACGAGCAGTACTTC.

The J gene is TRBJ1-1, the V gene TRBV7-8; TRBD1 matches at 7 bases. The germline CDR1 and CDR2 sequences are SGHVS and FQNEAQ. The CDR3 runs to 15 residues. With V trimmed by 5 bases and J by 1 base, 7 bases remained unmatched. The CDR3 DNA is TGTGCCAGCAGCAAGGGACAGAGCCCGAACACTGAAGCTTTCTTT. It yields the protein CASSKGQSPNTEAFF. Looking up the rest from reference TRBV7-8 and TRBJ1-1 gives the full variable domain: GAGVSQSPRYKVAKRGQDVALRCDPISGHVSLFWYQQALGQGPEFLTYFQNEAQLDKSGLPSDRFFAERPEGSVSTLKIQRTQQEDSAVYLCASSKGQSPNTEAFFGQGTRLTVV.

CDR3 nucleotide sequence: TGTGCCAGTAGTATAGGAGCCGGGACAGGGGCAGATACGCAGTATTTT. It encodes CASSIGAGTGADTQYF. This sequence joins TRBV19 and TRBJ2-3; 10 bases agree with TRBD1. Germline CDR1 LNHDA, CDR2 SQIVND (reference sequence). J was trimmed by 4 bases and V by 1 base; bases with no gene match: 5. The CDR3 is 16 amino acids.

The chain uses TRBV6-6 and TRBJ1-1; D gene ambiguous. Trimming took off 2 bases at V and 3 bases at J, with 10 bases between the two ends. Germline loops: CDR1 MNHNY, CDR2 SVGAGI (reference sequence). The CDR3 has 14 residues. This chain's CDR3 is CASSYLGGDTEAFF. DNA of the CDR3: TGTGCCAGCAGTTACCTTGGCGGGGACACTGAAGCTTTCTTT.

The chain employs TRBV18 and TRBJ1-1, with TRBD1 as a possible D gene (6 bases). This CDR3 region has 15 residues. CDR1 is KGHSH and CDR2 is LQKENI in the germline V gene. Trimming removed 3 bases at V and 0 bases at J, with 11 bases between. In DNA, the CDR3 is TGTGCCAGCTCACCGGACAGTTTCATGAACACTGAAGCTTTCTTT. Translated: CASSPDSFMNTEAFF. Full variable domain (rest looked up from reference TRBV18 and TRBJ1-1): NAGVMQNPRHLVRRRGQEARLRCSPMKGHSHVYWYRQLPEEGLKFMVYLQKENIIDESGMPKERFSAEFPKEGPSILRIQQVVRGDSAAYFCASSPDSFMNTEAFFGQGTRLTVV.

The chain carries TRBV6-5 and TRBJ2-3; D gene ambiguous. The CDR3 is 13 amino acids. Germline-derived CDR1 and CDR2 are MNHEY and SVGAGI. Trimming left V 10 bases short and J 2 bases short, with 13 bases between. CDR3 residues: CATSTAFTDTQYF. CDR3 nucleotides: TGTGCCACGTCCACCGCGTTCACAGATACGCAGTATTTT.

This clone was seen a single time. CDR3 nucleotide sequence: TGTGCCAGTAGTACCGATACAGGTTACAATCAGCCCCAGCATTTT. Protein: CASSTDTGYNQPQHF. This sequence joins TRBV19 and TRBJ1-5; the D gene is possibly TRBD1 (5 bases). Deletions cut 4 bases from V and 3 bases from J, with 13 bases between. The CDR3 spans 15 residues. CDR1 is LNHDA and CDR2 is SQIVND in the germline V gene (reference sequence).

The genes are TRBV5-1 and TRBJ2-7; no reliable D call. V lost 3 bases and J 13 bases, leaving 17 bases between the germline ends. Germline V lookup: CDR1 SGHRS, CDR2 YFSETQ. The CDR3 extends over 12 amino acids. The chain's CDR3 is CASSSPDTSVYF. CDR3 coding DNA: TGCGCCAGCAGCTCTCCCGACACCTCAGTTTACTTC.